The 9 T cell receptor beta chains given below trace back to one sample, sequenced in a study of blood T cell repertoires in COVID-19. Generated by immunoSEQ multiplex PCR, the TCRdb table keeps only in-frame clones and is missing some. This sample carries about 75,000 clones, about 88% of them seen once, and the ten largest clones take approximately 46%. Sequenced sample: peripheral blood. These receptor sequences come from a human donor in a cohort sampled during active COVID-19.

The genes are TRBV27 and TRBJ2-3, with D possibly being TRBD1 (5 bases). Per the germline V gene, CDR1 is MNHEY and CDR2 is SMNVEV (reference sequence). Trimming took off 6 bases at V and 2 bases at J, with 12 bases between the two ends. This CDR3 contains 14 residues. Here the CDR3 reads CASRARQHTDTQYF. DNA for the CDR3: TGTGCCAGCAGGGCGCGACAGCACACAGATACGCAGTATTTT.

In nucleotides, the CDR3 is TGTGCCAGCAGTTCGGGACAGGGAATCCATCAGCCCCAGCATTTT. Translation: CASSSGQGIHQPQHF. V usage is TRBV3-1 (or the pseudogene TRBV3-2) and J usage is TRBJ1-5; TRBD1 aligns across 9 bases. V lost 6 bases and J lost 5; bases outside the gene matches: 8. This CDR3 is built from 15 residues. The germline V gene encodes CDR1 LGHDT and CDR2 YNNKEL (reference sequence).

The rearrangement joins TRBV5-1 to TRBJ2-3; the D is unclear. Per the germline V gene, CDR1 is SGHRS and CDR2 is YFSETQ. V was shortened by 0 bases and J by 6 bases, with 11 bases between the two germline ends. This CDR3 is built from 14 residues. This CDR3 is CASSLGPGYDTQYF. The CDR3, as DNA: TGCGCCAGCAGCTTGGGTCCAGGTTATGATACGCAGTATTTT. The variable domain in full, completed from reference TRBV5-1 and TRBJ2-3, reads KAGVTQTPRYLIKTRGQQVTLSCSPISGHRSVSWYQQTPGQGLQFLFEYFSETQRNKGNFPGRFSGRQFSNSRSEMNVSTLELGDSALYLCASSLGPGYDTQYFGPGTRLTVL.

The chain couples TRBV18 to TRBJ1-5, with TRBD1 identical over 8 bases. With V trimmed by 0 bases and J by 6 bases, 7 bases remained unmatched. This CDR3 is built from 16 residues. Germline CDR1 KGHSH, CDR2 LQKENI. CDR3 nucleotides: TGTGCCAGCTCACCACCGGGCGTGCAGGGGGCTCAGCCCCAGCATTTT. Translation gives CASSPPGVQGAQPQHF. The complete variable domain, with remaining parts taken from reference TRBV18 and TRBJ1-5, reads NAGVMQNPRHLVRRRGQEARLRCSPMKGHSHVYWYRQLPEEGLKFMVYLQKENIIDESGMPKERFSAEFPKEGPSILRIQQVVRGDSAAYFCASSPPGVQGAQPQHFGDGTRLSIL.

The chain combines TRBV12-5 with TRBJ1-5, with a weak D call TRBD1 (6 bases). Trimming took off 1 base at V and 2 bases at J, with 9 bases between the two ends. The germline CDR1 and CDR2 sequences are LGHNT and FRNRAP. The CDR3 length is 15 residues. The CDR3 DNA reads as TGTGCTAGTGGTTTGGCCCGACAGGGCAATCAGCCCCAGCATTTT. Translation: CASGLARQGNQPQHF.

The chain employs TRBV2 and TRBJ2-2; no reliable D call. Germline loops: CDR1 SNHLY, CDR2 FYNNEI. The CDR3 contains 14 residues. The V gene lost 2 bases and the J gene lost 5 bases, with 9 bases spanning the gap. The CDR3 loop is CASSELVATGELFF. CDR3 sequence (DNA): TGTGCCAGCAGTGAACTAGTTGCAACCGGGGAGCTGTTTTTT.

This chain links TRBV7-9 with TRBJ2-7; weak D call: TRBD2 (5 bases). This CDR3 contains 14 residues. Trimming stripped 4 bases from V and 0 bases from J, with 10 bases between. CDR1 and CDR2 (germline): SEHNR, FQNEAQ (reference sequence). The CDR3 loop reads CASSWGGSSYEQYF. For the CDR3, the DNA is TGTGCCAGCAGCTGGGGTGGGAGCTCCTACGAGCAGTACTTC.

V and J are TRBV19 and TRBJ1-5; D possibly corresponds to TRBD1 (6 bases). CDR1 is LNHDA, CDR2 SQIVND, per germline (reference sequence). The CDR3 has 16 amino acids. With 3 bases removed from V and 6 bases from J, the gap between germline ends came to 18 bases. CDR3 in amino acids: CASSIGDNLARQPQHF. The CDR3 DNA reads TGTGCCAGTAGTATCGGGGACAACCTGGCGCGTCAGCCCCAGCATTTT.

The V call is TRBV7-2, the J call TRBJ2-1; D is possibly TRBD1 (5 bases). The CDR3 has 14 amino acids. V was shortened by 4 bases and J by 4 bases, with 11 bases between the two germline ends. Per the germline V gene, CDR1 is SGHTA and CDR2 is FQGNSA. CDR3 coding DNA: TGTGCCAGCAGCTCGGACATAGTGTACAATGAGCAGTTCTTC. Translated: CASSSDIVYNEQFF.